These 20 T cell receptor beta chains originate from one sample sequenced in a study of CD8 T cells in ankylosing spondylitis. TCRdb redid the calling of the 5' RACE reads with MiXCR, one entry per CDR3 protein. The repertoire holds around 25,000 distinct CDR3 sequences, with around 17% as singletons. Sequencing used blood. All receptors derive from a male donor with ankylosing spondylitis or in good health (not recorded which).

Sample share makes this clonotype medium-sized. The CDR3 loop is CASSQEFSGESDTQYF. In DNA, the CDR3 is TGCGCCAGCAGCCAAGAGTTTAGCGGGGAATCAGATACGCAGTATTTT. This chain uses TRBV4-1 with TRBJ2-3; 8 bases map to TRBD2. Per the germline V gene, CDR1 is MGHRA and CDR2 is YSYEKL. CDR3 length equals 16 residues. V was pared by 0 bases and J by 4 bases, with 6 bases of the junction left unmatched.

Many counts were recorded for this clonotype. The V and J genes are TRBV29-1 and TRBJ2-3; D gene ambiguous. With 4 bases removed from V and 2 bases from J, the gap between germline ends came to 13 bases. The germline CDR1 and CDR2 sequences are SQVTM and ANQGSEA. The CDR3 consists of 14 residues. In DNA form, the CDR3 reads TGCAGCGTTGCCGTCCGCCCCACCACAGATACGCAGTATTTT. Protein: CSVAVRPTTDTQYF.

V gene TRBV18 combines with J gene TRBJ2-3; D possibly matches TRBD1 or TRBD2 (5 bases each). CDR1 and CDR2 (germline): KGHSH, LQKENI. Between the trimmed V and J ends, which lost 6 bases and 4 bases, there was a span of 11 bases. The CDR3 is 13 amino acids. The CDR3 spells CASSPMGADTQYF. In nucleotides, the CDR3 is TGTGCCAGCTCGCCGATGGGGGCAGATACGCAGTATTTT.

This clonotype was recorded at least ten times. The chain is built from TRBV10-3 and TRBJ2-2, with D possibly matching TRBD1 (6 bases). There are 14 residues in the CDR3. Germline CDR1 reads ENHRY; CDR2 reads SYGVKD. V shed 7 bases and J shed 1 base, with 10 bases lying between them. CDR3 in DNA: TGTGCCATCAAACCGGGACAGAACACCGGGGAGCTGTTTTTT. It encodes CAIKPGQNTGELFF.

This clonotype was detected many times. The chain uses TRBV27 and TRBJ2-1, with TRBD2 identical over 8 bases. This CDR3 has 15 residues. V lost 6 bases to trimming and J lost 4 bases; unmatched junction nucleotides: 8. CDR1 and CDR2 (germline): MNHEY, SMNVEV (reference sequence). The CDR3 DNA is TGTGCCAGCAGCAAAAGCGGGGGCGGGTACAATGAGCAGTTCTTC. This encodes CASSKSGGGYNEQFF.

This clonotype came up a few times. The J gene is TRBJ2-5, the V gene TRBV4-1; 15 nucleotides match TRBD2. The CDR3 is 19 residues long. Germline lookup yields CDR1 MGHRA and CDR2 YSYEKL. V shed 3 bases and J 2 bases; nucleotides not matched to a gene: 10. CDR3 region: CASSHPGLAGGPGQETQYF. CDR3 in DNA: TGCGCCAGCAGCCACCCCGGACTAGCGGGAGGGCCGGGGCAAGAGACCCAGTACTTC.

This clonotype was seen a handful of times. V and J are TRBV11-2 and TRBJ2-2; no firm D call. The CDR3 sequence is 16 residues long. Per the germline V gene, CDR1 is SGHAT and CDR2 is FQNNGV. V was clipped by 5 bases and J by 0 bases, with 13 bases between them. CDR3 sequence: CASSLTGNANTGELFF. The CDR3 region has the DNA TGTGCCAGCAGCCTGACTGGAAACGCGAACACCGGGGAGCTGTTTTTT. Complete variable domain (other parts from reference TRBV11-2 and TRBJ2-2): EAGVAQSPRYKIIEKRQSVAFWCNPISGHATLYWYQQILGQGPKLLIQFQNNGVVDDSQLPKDRFSAERLKGVDSTLKIQPAKLEDSAVYLCASSLTGNANTGELFFGEGSRLTVL.

This clonotype has ten or more counts. The V call is TRBV6-5, the J call TRBJ1-5; D is ambiguous. This CDR3 is built from 14 residues. The V end was cut by 0 bases, the J end by 3 bases, with 6 bases between. Germline-derived CDR1 and CDR2 are MNHEY and SVGAGI. The CDR3 protein is CASSYSGINQPQHF. The CDR3 bases are TGTGCCAGCAGTTACTCAGGGATCAATCAGCCCCAGCATTTT.

This clonotype was recorded a few times. The chain couples TRBV10-1 to TRBJ2-6, with no clear D. The CDR3 length is 14 residues. V was cut by 11 bases and J by 4 bases, with 15 bases left in between. Germline V lookup: CDR1 WNHNN, CDR2 SYGVQD (reference sequence). CDR3 DNA sequence: TGCGCCGGTCCACATCGAAGGGGGGCCAACGTCCTGACTTTC. This encodes CAGPHRRGANVLTF.

The table lists this clonotype with a few counts. This chain joins TRBV25-1 and TRBJ2-1; a possible D gene is TRBD2 (5 bases). Between the trimmed V and J ends, which lost 2 bases and 0 bases, there was a span of 20 bases. The CDR3 is 19 residues long. Germline V gene lookup returns CDR1 MGHDK and CDR2 SYGVNS. This CDR3 reads CASSERGRALMSSYNEQFF. The CDR3 nucleotides read TGTGCCAGCAGTGAACGGGGTCGGGCGCTGATGAGCTCCTACAATGAGCAGTTCTTC.

This clonotype was seen at least ten times. This chain links TRBV2 with TRBJ2-5; the D gene is possibly TRBD2 (7 bases). Looked up from germline, CDR1 is SNHLY and CDR2 is FYNNEI. The ends were cut back, 2 bases at V and 4 bases at J, with 17 bases in the middle. The CDR3 totals 16 residues. The CDR3 DNA reads TGTGCCAGCAGTGAACCCAGGGGAGGGGTTGGAGAGACCCAGTACTTC. It yields the protein CASSEPRGGVGETQYF.

This clonotype appeared many times. The rearrangement links TRBV20-1 to TRBJ2-3, with 12 bases that match TRBD2. V gave up 6 bases and J gave up 0 bases; unmatched junction bases: 4. The CDR3 length is 15 residues. In germline, CDR1 is DFQATT, CDR2 SNEGSKA (reference sequence). CDR3 amino acids: CSARLAGVSTDTQYF. In DNA form, the CDR3 reads TGCAGTGCCAGACTAGCGGGGGTTAGCACAGATACGCAGTATTTT.

The rearrangement joins TRBV29-1 to TRBJ2-3; D is possibly TRBD1 (6 bases). The ends were cut back, 3 bases at V and 1 base at J, with 8 bases in the middle. The germline gives CDR1 SQVTM, CDR2 ANQGSEA. The CDR3 consists of 13 residues. The CDR3 DNA follows: TGCAGCGTTGACAGGGGCGGCACAGATACGCAGTATTTT. The encoded protein is CSVDRGGTDTQYF.

This chain links TRBV12-3 or TRBV12-4 with TRBJ1-5; 10 bases line up with TRBD1. CDR3 size: 14 residues. V gave up 8 bases and J gave up 2 bases; unmatched junction bases: 3. As DNA, the CDR3 is TGTGCCAGCCAGACAGGGGGCCGCAATCAGCCCCAGCATTTT. This codes for CASQTGGRNQPQHF.

The rearrangement uses TRBV6-2 or TRBV6-3 and TRBJ2-3, with D unresolved. V lost 2 bases, J lost 2 bases, and 11 bases lay in between. The germline gives CDR1 MNHEY, CDR2 SVGEGT. The CDR3 is 15 residues long. DNA for the CDR3: TGTGCCAGCAGTTACGCGATAGGAAACACAGATACGCAGTATTTT. Amino acid sequence: CASSYAIGNTDTQYF.

The chain employs TRBV12-3 or TRBV12-4 and TRBJ2-4; D call uncertain. There are 13 residues in the CDR3. Trimming took off 4 bases at V and 5 bases at J, with 9 bases between the two ends. Here the CDR3 DNA reads TGTGCCAGCAGTTCCTCAGTTGAAAACATTCAGTACTTC. Its protein product is CASSSSVENIQYF.

The V and J genes are TRBV11-1 and TRBJ2-7; D not certain. The CDR3 consists of 14 residues. Germline V gene sequence: CDR1 SGHAT, CDR2 FQDESV (reference sequence). Trimming shortened V by 1 base and J by 3 bases, and 10 bases separated the two germline ends. DNA for the CDR3: TGTGCCAGCAGCTTAGAGGGCAGAAACTACGAGCAGTACTTC. Its protein is CASSLEGRNYEQYF.

J is TRBJ2-2 and V is TRBV20-1; D is unresolved. The CDR3 runs 13 residues. V lost 2 bases and J 4 bases, leaving 8 bases between the germline ends. Germline assignment: CDR1 DFQATT and CDR2 SNEGSKA (reference sequence). This chain's CDR3 is CSARIRATGELFF. The CDR3 coding sequence is TGCAGTGCTAGAATCCGGGCCACCGGGGAGCTGTTTTTT.

This clonotype was seen a handful of times. The genes are TRBV28 and TRBJ2-1; no reliable D call. V was shortened by 3 bases and J by 5 bases, with 11 bases between the two germline ends. The CDR3 is 14 amino acids. Germline CDR1 is MDHEN and CDR2 is SYDVKM. The CDR3 region is CASSLWSNDNEQFF. Here the CDR3 DNA reads TGTGCCAGCAGTTTGTGGTCAAACGACAATGAGCAGTTCTTC. Complete variable domain (other parts from reference TRBV28 and TRBJ2-1): DVKVTQSSRYLVKRTGEKVFLECVQDMDHENMFWYRQDPGLGLRLIYFSYDVKMKEKGDIPEGYSVSREKKERFSLILESASTNQTSMYLCASSLWSNDNEQFFGPGTRLTVL.

In its sample, this clonotype was seen many times. The V and J genes are TRBV10-3 and TRBJ2-1; 10 bases agree with TRBD1. The CDR3 totals 13 residues. V was clipped by 11 bases and J by 8 bases; unmatched bases: 9. Germline loops: CDR1 ENHRY, CDR2 SYGVKD. The CDR3 protein is CAVRDRGYHEQFF. The CDR3 nucleotides are TGTGCCGTCCGGGACAGGGGATACCATGAGCAGTTCTTC.